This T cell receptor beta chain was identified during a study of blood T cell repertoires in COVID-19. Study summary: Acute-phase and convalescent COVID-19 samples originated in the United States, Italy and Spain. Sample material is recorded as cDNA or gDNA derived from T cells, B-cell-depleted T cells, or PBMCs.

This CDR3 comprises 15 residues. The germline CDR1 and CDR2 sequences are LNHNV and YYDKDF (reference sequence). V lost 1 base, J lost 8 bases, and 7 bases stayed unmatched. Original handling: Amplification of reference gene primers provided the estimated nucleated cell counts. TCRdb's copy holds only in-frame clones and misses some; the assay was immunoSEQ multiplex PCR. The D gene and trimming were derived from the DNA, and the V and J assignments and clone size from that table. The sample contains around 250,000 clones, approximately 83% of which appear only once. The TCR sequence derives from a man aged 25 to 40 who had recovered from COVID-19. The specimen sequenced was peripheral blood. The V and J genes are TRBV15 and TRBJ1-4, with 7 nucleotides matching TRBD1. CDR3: CATSRAGRDREKLFF. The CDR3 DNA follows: TGTGCCACCAGCAGAGCCGGTAGGGACAGAGAAAAACTGTTTTTT.